Below are 30 T cell receptor beta chains sequenced from a single sample in a study of T cell changes during pregnancy in multiple sclerosis. Data came from immunoSEQ multiplex PCR; TCRdb stores just in-frame clones and leaves some out. The sample contains 80,000 or so clones, 92% of which appear only once. Sequencing used peripheral blood, obtained before pregnancy. Receptor source: a female donor with multiple sclerosis, enrolled in a pregnancy study.

The chain carries TRBV7-9 and TRBJ1-1; D is unclear. The germline CDR1 and CDR2 sequences are SEHNR and FQNEAQ (reference sequence). The CDR3 has 12 residues. Trimming took off 6 bases at V and 4 bases at J, with 9 bases between the two ends. The CDR3 DNA reads as TGTGCCAGCAGGAACGTGAGCACTGAAGCTTTCTTT. Protein product: CASRNVSTEAFF.

The table lists this clone with a count of one. V gene TRBV5-1 combines with J gene TRBJ2-7; D is ambiguous. The CDR3 sequence is 13 residues long. Trimming removed 0 bases from V and 5 bases from J, with 9 bases in between. Germline lookup yields CDR1 SGHRS and CDR2 YFSETQ. CDR3 region: CASSLVLRHEQYF. CDR3 nucleotide sequence: TGCGCCAGCAGCTTGGTGTTGCGGCACGAGCAGTACTTC. The variable domain in full, completed from reference TRBV5-1 and TRBJ2-7, reads KAGVTQTPRYLIKTRGQQVTLSCSPISGHRSVSWYQQTPGQGLQFLFEYFSETQRNKGNFPGRFSGRQFSNSRSEMNVSTLELGDSALYLCASSLVLRHEQYFGPGTRLTVT.

This clone was recorded only once. The J gene is TRBJ2-4, the V gene TRBV19; perhaps TRBD2 as D (5 bases). Germline V CDR1 and CDR2: LNHDA, SQIVND (reference sequence). Between the trimmed V and J ends, which lost 4 bases and 2 bases, there was a span of 9 bases. The length of the CDR3 is 14 residues. The CDR3 nucleotides are TGTGCCAGTAGTAACGGGATGTCCAAAAACATTCAGTACTTC. Translating it yields CASSNGMSKNIQYF.

V usage is TRBV29-1 and J usage is TRBJ2-2, with D uncertain. This CDR3 has 13 amino acids. V was trimmed by 2 bases and J by 2 bases, leaving 6 bases between them. Per germline, CDR1 SQVTM and CDR2 ANQGSEA. As DNA, the CDR3 is TGCAGCGTTGAAACGGGTAACACCGGGGAGCTGTTTTTT. Translation: CSVETGNTGELFF.

The J gene is TRBJ1-1, the V gene TRBV29-1, with D perhaps matching TRBD1 (5 bases). The CDR3 contains 12 residues. CDR1 SQVTM and CDR2 ANQGSEA come from the germline V gene. V was clipped by 7 bases and J by 4 bases, with 13 bases between them. CDR3 nucleotide sequence: TGCAGCGAGACCCCAGGGCCCACTGAAGCTTTCTTT. Translation: CSETPGPTEAFF.

The gene calls are TRBV18 and TRBJ2-2, with a weak D call TRBD1 (6 bases). Germline CDR1 KGHSH, CDR2 LQKENI. The V gene lost 1 base and the J gene lost 0 bases, with 9 bases spanning the gap. The CDR3 contains 16 residues. This CDR3 reads CASSPLTGTNTGELFF. The CDR3, as DNA: TGTGCCAGCTCACCACTGACAGGAACGAACACCGGGGAGCTGTTTTTT. The whole variable domain, filled in from reference TRBV18 and TRBJ2-2, reads NAGVMQNPRHLVRRRGQEARLRCSPMKGHSHVYWYRQLPEEGLKFMVYLQKENIIDESGMPKERFSAEFPKEGPSILRIQQVVRGDSAAYFCASSPLTGTNTGELFFGEGSRLTVL.

This clone has a single count. The chain recombines TRBV5-8 with TRBJ2-3, with TRBD2 identical over 10 bases. The CDR3 has 16 amino acids. Per the germline V gene, CDR1 is SGHTS and CDR2 is YDEGEE. With 4 bases clipped from V and 2 bases from J, the junction kept 7 bases outside the gene matches. In DNA form, the CDR3 reads TGTGCCAGCAGCCCCGCCCTAGCGGGGGTCACAGATACGCAGTATTTT. Its protein is CASSPALAGVTDTQYF.

The CDR3 here is CASKVPDRGNQPQHF. CDR3 in DNA: TGTGCCAGCAAAGTCCCGGACAGAGGCAATCAGCCCCAGCATTTT. This rearrangement joins TRBV28 to TRBJ1-5, with D maybe TRBD1 (6 bases). The length of the CDR3 is 15 residues. Per germline, CDR1 MDHEN and CDR2 SYDVKM. The germline V and J ends were trimmed by 7 bases and 2 bases, with 15 bases remaining between them.

The chain is built from TRBV28 and TRBJ2-5; possibly TRBD1 for D (5 bases). Germline CDR1 and CDR2: MDHEN and SYDVKM. Trimming stripped 4 bases from V and 3 bases from J, with 18 bases between. The CDR3 runs 16 residues. This CDR3 reads CASSSQGVTLKETQYF. The CDR3 nucleotides are TGTGCCAGCAGTTCTCAAGGGGTCACCCTGAAAGAGACCCAGTACTTC.

As regards this clone: Mismatch with germline at one junction end may stem from a read error. V usage is TRBV7-7 and J usage is TRBJ2-2, with a possible D match to TRBD1 (5 bases). The CDR3 contains 16 residues. Per germline, CDR1 SSHAT and CDR2 FNYEAQ (reference sequence). The CDR3 spells CASSRAGYSNTGELFF. The CDR3 DNA sequence: TGTGCTAGCAGCCGCGCAGGGTACTCGAACACCGGGGAGCTGTTTTTT.

V and J are TRBV5-4 and TRBJ2-1, with a possible D match to TRBD2 (6 bases). The CDR3 sequence is 15 residues long. Trimming stripped 5 bases from V and 3 bases from J, with 15 bases between. The germline V gene has CDR1 SGHNT and CDR2 YYREEE (reference sequence). The CDR3, as DNA: TGTGCCAGCAGGATTCGGGGAGGCAGCTACAATGAGCAGTTCTTC. It is translated as CASRIRGGSYNEQFF.

The chain couples TRBV7-3 to TRBJ2-1; TRBD2 is a possible D gene (6 bases). Trimming took 0 bases from V and 4 from J, leaving 10 bases between them. The CDR3 runs to 15 residues. Germline CDR1 and CDR2: SGHTA and FQGTGA. The CDR3: CASSLTSGTYNEQFF. Here the CDR3 DNA reads TGTGCCAGCAGCTTAACTAGCGGAACATACAATGAGCAGTTCTTC.

The chain is built from TRBV4-3 and TRBJ2-4; tentative D call: TRBD2 (6 bases). V lost 3 bases to trimming and J lost 7 bases, with 16 bases between them. CDR3 length equals 15 residues. Germline V gene sequence: CDR1 LGHNA, CDR2 YSLEER. The CDR3 reads CASSQGLLQLNIQYF. CDR3 coding DNA: TGCGCCAGCAGCCAGGGACTTTTGCAATTGAACATTCAGTACTTC.

CDR3 coding DNA: TGTGCCAGCAGTGAACAAGGGGGTGGGCAGCCCCAGCATTTT. Its protein is CASSEQGGGQPQHF. The V and J genes are TRBV2 and TRBJ1-5; D is perhaps TRBD1 (6 bases). CDR1 is SNHLY and CDR2 is FYNNEI in the germline V gene. V was cut by 2 bases and J by 7 bases, with 12 bases left in between. The CDR3 spans 14 residues.

The chain couples TRBV4-1 to TRBJ2-1; TRBD2 matches 12 bases. With V trimmed by 2 bases and J by 8 bases, 4 bases remained unmatched. This CDR3 contains 15 residues. Germline CDR1 MGHRA, CDR2 YSYEKL. CDR3 loop: CASSQTSGGLDEQFF. In nucleotides, the CDR3 is TGCGCCAGCAGCCAAACTAGCGGGGGGTTGGATGAGCAGTTCTTC.

The chain combines TRBV9 with TRBJ2-5; D perhaps matches TRBD1 (5 bases). CDR1 is SGDLS and CDR2 is YYNGEE in the germline V gene. The CDR3 runs 14 residues. V lost 2 bases and J lost 4, with 12 bases in between. Here the CDR3 reads CASSVQGYAETQYF. The CDR3 bases are TGTGCCAGCAGCGTCCAGGGTTACGCAGAGACCCAGTACTTC.

V usage is TRBV2 and J usage is TRBJ1-1; D gene unclear. This CDR3 has 15 residues. Deletions cut 0 bases from V and 3 bases from J, with 11 bases between. Germline V gene lookup returns CDR1 SNHLY and CDR2 FYNNEI. The CDR3 protein is CASSEAMRRDTEAFF. The CDR3 DNA reads TGTGCCAGCAGTGAAGCGATGAGACGGGACACTGAAGCTTTCTTT.

This chain connects TRBV19 to TRBJ2-3, with TRBD2 matching 12 bases. Unmatched junction bases numbered 4, after V lost 4 bases and J lost 2 bases. The CDR3 runs 16 residues. Per germline, CDR1 LNHDA and CDR2 SQIVND (reference sequence). The CDR3: CASSRGLAGYTDTQYF. The CDR3 DNA reads TGTGCCAGTAGTAGGGGACTAGCGGGCTACACAGATACGCAGTATTTT.

V gene TRBV5-1 combines with J gene TRBJ1-1; D may be TRBD1 (6 bases). V lost 0 bases and J lost 2, with 8 bases in between. The CDR3 runs to 14 residues. Germline CDR1 SGHRS, CDR2 YFSETQ. In nucleotides, the CDR3 is TGCGCCAGCAGCTTGGTACAGGGCAACACTGAAGCTTTCTTT. Translated, it gives CASSLVQGNTEAFF.

This clone was recorded once. This rearrangement joins TRBV6-6 to TRBJ2-1, with 8 bases identical to TRBD2. Germline-derived CDR1 and CDR2 are MNHNY and SVGAGI (reference sequence). V lost 6 bases to trimming and J lost 3 bases; unmatched junction nucleotides: 10. This CDR3 region has 16 residues. The CDR3 DNA is TGTGCCAGCAGGGGACCCGGGACTAGGGGCTACAATGAGCAGTTCTTC. Protein: CASRGPGTRGYNEQFF.

The chain couples TRBV27 to TRBJ2-3; 7 bases fit TRBD2. The CDR3 runs to 16 residues. Trimming removed 2 bases from V and 2 bases from J; junction bases left unmatched: 7. Germline CDR1 reads MNHEY; CDR2 reads SMNVEV (reference sequence). In nucleotides, the CDR3 is TGTGCCAGCAGTTTAGGTCCAGCGGGACTCACAGATACGCAGTATTTT. Protein sequence: CASSLGPAGLTDTQYF.

The rearrangement joins TRBV19 to TRBJ2-1, with 12 bases matching TRBD2. J lost 1 base, V lost 6 bases, and 4 bases had no gene match. Germline V gene lookup returns CDR1 LNHDA and CDR2 SQIVND (reference sequence). The CDR3 has 16 residues. CDR3 loop: CASRMTSGSSYNEQFF. Here the CDR3 DNA reads TGTGCCAGTAGGATGACTAGCGGGAGTTCCTACAATGAGCAGTTCTTC.

The gene calls are TRBV7-2 and TRBJ1-2; no definite D call. CDR1 and CDR2 from the germline V gene are SGHTA and FQGNSA. Trimming stripped 2 bases from V and 6 bases from J, with 10 bases between. CDR3 size: 13 residues. This chain's CDR3 is CASSLRGFNGYTF. The CDR3 nucleotides read TGTGCCAGCAGCTTAAGAGGGTTTAATGGCTACACCTTC.

The chain is built from TRBV2 and TRBJ2-7; TRBD1 is a possible D gene (5 bases). This CDR3 contains 14 residues. The germline CDR1 and CDR2 sequences are SNHLY and FYNNEI. V lost 6 bases to trimming and J lost 3 bases, with 15 bases between them. The CDR3, as DNA: TGTGCCAGCAGGGCAGGGCAGGCGAACTACGAGCAGTACTTC. It translates to CASRAGQANYEQYF.

The V call is TRBV6-9, the J call TRBJ2-7, with D perhaps matching TRBD2 (6 bases). The CDR3 runs 17 residues. Per the germline V gene, CDR1 is MNHGY and CDR2 is SVAAGI. The V end lost 2 bases, the J end lost 3 bases, and 20 bases lay between the germline ends. For the CDR3, the DNA is TGTGCCAGCAGTTATCGATGGGACGCGAGGAGGGTCTACGAGCAGTACTTC. The encoded protein is CASSYRWDARRVYEQYF.

This clone was seen a single time. V usage is TRBV6-6 and J usage is TRBJ2-4, with D maybe TRBD1 (6 bases). There are 15 residues in the CDR3. Germline V gene lookup returns CDR1 MNHNY and CDR2 SVGAGI (reference sequence). Deletions cut 2 bases from V and 9 bases from J, with 17 bases between. Here the CDR3 reads CASSYLTGAKGIQYF. The CDR3 DNA reads as TGTGCCAGCAGTTACCTGACAGGCGCGAAGGGCATTCAGTACTTC.

The rearrangement uses TRBV7-9 and TRBJ2-7; 7 nucleotides align to TRBD2. Germline V gene lookup returns CDR1 SEHNR and CDR2 FQNEAQ (reference sequence). V was pared by 0 bases and J by 2 bases, with 4 bases of the junction left unmatched. The CDR3 length is 15 residues. The CDR3 sequence is CASSLAAGATYEQYF. The CDR3 region has the DNA TGTGCCAGCAGCTTAGCGGCGGGAGCCACCTACGAGCAGTACTTC.

There are a few counts of this clone. V is TRBV2 and J is TRBJ1-1; no reliable D call. This CDR3 spans 14 amino acids. The V end lost 4 bases, the J end lost 6 bases, and 15 bases lay between the germline ends. From germline, CDR1 is SNHLY and CDR2 FYNNEI. CDR3 sequence reads: CASSVEGLAAEAFF. The CDR3 DNA reads TGTGCCAGCAGTGTGGAGGGTTTGGCAGCTGAAGCTTTCTTT.

The V and J genes are TRBV7-2 and TRBJ2-3, with 8 nucleotides matching TRBD2. Looked up from germline, CDR1 is SGHTA and CDR2 is FQGNSA. V lost 1 base and J lost 5; bases outside the gene matches: 8. CDR3 size: 16 residues. The CDR3 loop is CASSLGGGRWGDTQYF. The DNA for the CDR3 is TGTGCCAGCAGCTTAGGAGGCGGGAGGTGGGGAGATACGCAGTATTTT.

The V and J genes are TRBV7-9 and TRBJ1-2, with D possibly being TRBD1 (5 bases). CDR3 length: 14 residues. V was cut by 1 base and J by 6 bases, with 12 bases left in between. The germline V gene has CDR1 SEHNR and CDR2 FQNEAQ (reference sequence). CDR3 loop: CASSLGAGINGYTF. The CDR3 DNA sequence: TGTGCCAGCAGCTTAGGGGCAGGGATCAATGGCTACACCTTC.